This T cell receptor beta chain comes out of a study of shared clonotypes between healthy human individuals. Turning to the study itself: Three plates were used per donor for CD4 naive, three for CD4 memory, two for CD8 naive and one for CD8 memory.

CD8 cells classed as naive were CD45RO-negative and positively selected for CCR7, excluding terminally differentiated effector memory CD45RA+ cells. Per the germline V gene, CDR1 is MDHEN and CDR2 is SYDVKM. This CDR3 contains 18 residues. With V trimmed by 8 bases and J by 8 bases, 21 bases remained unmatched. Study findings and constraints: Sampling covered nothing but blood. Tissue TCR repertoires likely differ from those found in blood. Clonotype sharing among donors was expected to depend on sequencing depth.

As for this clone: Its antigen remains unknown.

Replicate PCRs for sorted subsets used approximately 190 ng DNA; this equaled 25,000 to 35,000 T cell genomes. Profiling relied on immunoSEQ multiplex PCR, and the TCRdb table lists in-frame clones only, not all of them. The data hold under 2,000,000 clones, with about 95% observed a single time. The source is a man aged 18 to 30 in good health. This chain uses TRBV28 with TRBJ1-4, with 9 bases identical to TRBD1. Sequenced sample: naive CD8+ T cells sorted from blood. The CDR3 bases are TGTGCCAGCGTGCCTTGGGAGGGCTCCGGGACAGGGCAGGAAAAACTGTTTTTT. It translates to CASVPWEGSGTGQEKLFF.